This TCR beta chain was retrieved from a study of radiation and T cells in renal cell carcinoma (dated by TCRdb to about 2020). About the investigation overall: A total of 53 samples underwent TCR beta sequencing, made up of 25 or so tumors and some 27 peripheral blood samples. The final blood draw was performed at 4 weeks after radiation, at the same time as nephrectomy. Across all 55 or so samples, 4,016,671 unique CDR3 nucleotide sequences encoding some 2.6 million unique CDR3 amino acid sequences were identified. Study-wide findings and limitations: Because the trial had a single-armed design, the trial could not examine how radiation dose or scheduling affected the TCR repertoire. Changes in the blood repertoire were not tracked past 4 weeks after treatment. In blood, the top tumor clonotypes increased between baseline and 2 weeks post-radiation and then shrank by 4 weeks, which suggests that tumor-resident clones expanded only transiently. Because pretreatment tumor biopsies were not available, the baseline intratumoral presence of clonotypes could not be determined.

The immunoSEQ kit was used, according to the manufacturer's recommendations, to generate TCR beta libraries from genomic DNA. To prepare the libraries, a first multiplex PCR with proprietary primers was run, followed by a second PCR that added unique barcodes, and a bead cleanup was done after each round. Each sample batch included a kit-provided positive control reaction and a negative control reaction. The final libraries were assessed on an Agilent 4200 TapeStation D1000 ScreenTape, pooled by volume, and quantified by qPCR. Sequencing ran on an Illumina NextSeq500 with a MidOutput 150-cycle cartridge, using 156 Read1 and 15 Index1 cycles with kit custom primers. The pooled library was loaded at around 1.1 pM with an approximately 18% PhiX control spike-in. The paper's processing steps were these. The vendor-processed data were analyzed in R, and a clonotype was defined as all T cells that share the same CDR3 nucleotide sequence. For clone abundance analyses, frequencies were normalized to the 10,000 most abundant clones per sample. Before analysis, public T cell clones were removed, and these numbered fewer than five per sample on average. Tumor-enriched clonotypes and baseline blood-enriched clonotypes were defined as those with an abundance difference of at least 32-fold between compartments. A beta-binomial differential abundance model was used to identify clonotypes that were expanded or contracted between blood time points. The Baroni-Urbani and Buser coefficient was used to measure tumor-blood repertoire similarity, and groups were compared with two-tailed Wilcoxon tests in R. As stored in TCRdb, this immuneACCESS dataset retains in-frame rearrangements with V and J assigned. A fraction of the clones does not appear; measured against another copy, unresolved V genes explain less than half of the discrepancy, and the remainder lacks a known reason. Clone size and the V and J calls come from that table; the DNA yielded D and trimming. This sample is represented by around 99,000 clones; approximately 80% of them were singletons. The ten biggest clones cover roughly 7.6% of the sample.

This specimen's time point label, interpreted: blood 4 weeks post-SBRT, at nephrectomy. This specimen's treatment or condition label, interpreted: 15 Gy SBRT to primary tumor, nephrectomy 4 weeks later. Samples were obtained from a clinical trial, in which 15 Gy stereotactic body radiation therapy was delivered to primary renal cell carcinomas and nephrectomy was performed 4 weeks later. Serial peripheral blood from radiation-treated patients was sampled at baseline, 2 weeks and 4 weeks after SBRT to track tumor-enriched clonotypes. Renal cell carcinoma with clear cell pathology was present in all patients. Genomic DNA for TCR sequencing was prepared using the QIAamp DNA Blood Mini Kit (Qiagen). The analyses included just those samples that passed every quality control check. Comments on this clone: No cognate antigen has been identified for it. No much larger clone is present one base from it, and per-base qualities are unavailable.

This TCR was sampled from a man between 60 and 75 years old with renal cell carcinoma. The sample here was blood, taken from a patient whose treatment included radiotherapy and nephrectomy.

The CDR3 has the sequence CASSLELGLAVNEQFF. In nucleotides, the sequence is TGTGCCAGCAGCTTAGAACTGGGACTAGCGGTCAATGAGCAGTTCTTC. This chain is built from TRBV13 and TRBJ2-1; 11 bases in the junction line up with TRBD2. Ends trimmed: V by 1 base, J by 6 bases; bases unmatched to a gene: 5. As encoded in the germline V gene (reference sequence), CDR1 is PRHDT while CDR2 is FYEKMQ. The CDR3 has 16 amino acids, counting the end cysteine and phenylalanine. CDR3 DNA only is kept here, 48 bases in frame from base 1.